Reported below is one T cell receptor beta chain. Its target is unknown. These data come from a study of vaccination effects on CD4 cells after COVID-19. Whole-study results and caveats: Just 1 of 255 vaccine-induced clones in healthy recipients was cross-reactive.

The culture ran for 10 days before CD4+ T cells were isolated. Vaccine recipients had no previous SARS-CoV-2 infection; their nucleocapsid antibodies were negative. Sequenced by immunoSEQ multiplex PCR; TCRdb stores in-frame clones only, minus some. The sample consists of around 27,000 clones, approximately 65% of them appearing once. V was clipped by 2 bases and J by 8 bases, with 10 bases between them. The CDR3 loop spans 13 amino acids. Germline values: CDR1 SGDLS, CDR2 YYNGEE. The rearrangement links TRBV9 to TRBJ1-4, with unresolved D. This sequence originates from a human donor who received a COVID-19 vaccine. The sample here was CD4+ T cells from PBMCs cultured without peptide, taken before COVID-19 vaccination. CDR3 nucleotides: TGTGCCAGCAGCGTTTCGGGGAGGGAAAAACTGTTTTTT. It codes for CASSVSGREKLFF.